The entry below describes one T cell receptor beta chain. The data belong to a study of blood T cell repertoires in COVID-19. The wider study: The origin of the acute and convalescent COVID-19 samples was the United States, Italy and Spain.

The ends lost 1 base at V and 4 bases at J; junction bases unmatched: 4. Germline values: CDR1 SGHTA, CDR2 FQGNSA. This CDR3 has 15 residues. In the original analysis: Cell counts per sample came from amplifying reference gene primers. Clones were sequenced by immunoSEQ multiplex PCR, and TCRdb holds only the in-frame ones, with some missing. V, J and clone size reflect that table, while D and trimming were determined from the DNA. The table has some 70,000 clones, around 90% seen once; the top ten hold roughly 14%. The chain employs TRBV7-2 and TRBJ2-7; 10 bases fit TRBD1. This clonotype was sampled from a human donor with active COVID-19. The donor label of this sample is uncertain. Material: peripheral blood. The CDR3 loop is CASSLGTGGGYEQYF. CDR3 DNA: TGTGCCAGCAGCTTAGGGACAGGGGGTGGGTACGAGCAGTACTTC.